The rows below give T cell receptor beta chains drawn from one sample of a study of blood T cell repertoires in COVID-19. Profiled with immunoSEQ multiplex PCR; TCRdb holds only in-frame clones, not every one. The data contain approximately 390,000 clones, 87% of them singletons. Sequenced sample: PBMCs or T cells enriched from blood (not recorded which). The receptors derive from a woman in her forties or fifties who had recovered from COVID-19. CDR3s include the opening cysteine and the closing phenylalanine or tryptophan. A D gene is named only where the DNA matches it firmly. Where a row states a size, it is once, few, many or the class of an expanded clone; other rows omit it.

clone_size	v_call	j_call	d_call	cdr3_nt	cdr3_aa
.	TRBV6-5	TRBJ1-3	.	TGTGCCAGCAGGGGACATAACTCTGGAAACACCATATATTTT	CASRGHNSGNTIYF
.	TRBV2	TRBJ1-1	TRBD1	TGTGCCAGCAGCAGGGACAGGGGCGTCGGGACTGAAGCTTTCTTT	CASSRDRGVGTEAFF
.	TRBV28	TRBJ1-2	TRBD1	TGTGCCAGCAGACCTGCGGGACAGGGGAGTTCTAACTATGGCTACACCTTC	CASRPAGQGSSNYGYTF
.	TRBV28	TRBJ1-2	TRBD1	TGTGCCAGCAGTTTGTCAGGCAGGGGGCTTATCTATGGCTACACCTTC	CASSLSGRGLIYGYTF
few	TRBV18	TRBJ1-4	TRBD1	TGTGCCAGCTCAGGGGGGACAGCTGAAAAACTGTTTTTT	CASSGGTAEKLFF
.	TRBV7-6	TRBJ2-1	TRBD2	TGTGCCAGCAGCTCAAGGACTAGCGGGGTTCACAATGAGCAGTTCTTC	CASSSRTSGVHNEQFF
.	TRBV5-6	TRBJ2-1	.	TGTGCCAGCAGCTGGAGGTTGACCGGCGATGAGCAGTTCTTC	CASSWRLTGDEQFF
.	TRBV29-1	TRBJ1-2	TRBD1	TGCAGCGTTGAAAAAGGACAGGGCTATGGCTACACCTTC	CSVEKGQGYGYTF
once	TRBV19	TRBJ1-5	.	TGTGCCAGTAGAAGGGGAAATAGCAATCAGCCCCAGCATTTT	CASRRGNSNQPQHF
once	TRBV11-2	TRBJ2-4	TRBD2	TGTGCCAGCAGCCCAGGGACTAGCGGGGGTAGGAGAAACATTCAGTACTTC	CASSPGTSGGRRNIQYF
once	TRBV3-1/TRBV3-2	TRBJ1-1	TRBD1	TGTGCCAGCAGCGTGACAGGGGGCGCGGAAGCTTTCTTT	CASSVTGGAEAFF
.	TRBV12-1	TRBJ1-1	.	TGTGCCAGCAGCTTTGTTAATGGACAGGGTCAATCGAACACTGAAGCTTTCTTT	CASSFVNGQGQSNTEAFF
.	TRBV11-2	TRBJ1-2	TRBD1	TGTGCCAGCACAGCGGGACAGGGGGTCTATGGCTACACCTTC	CASTAGQGVYGYTF
.	TRBV5-8	TRBJ2-3	.	TGTGCCAGCAGCTTGGGGCGGAGTTACACAGATACGCAGTATTTT	CASSLGRSYTDTQYF
.	TRBV7-3	TRBJ2-1	.	TGTGCCAGCAGCCCTACGCTGGGGAGTGAGCAGTTCTTC	CASSPTLGSEQFF
.	TRBV2	TRBJ2-2	TRBD1	TGTGCCAGCAGCGGCCCGGGACAGGGGGCCATCGGGGAGCTGTTTTTT	CASSGPGQGAIGELFF
.	TRBV6-5	TRBJ1-5	.	TGTGCCAGCAGCTTAATAACTGCTAGCAATCAGCCCCAGCATTTT	CASSLITASNQPQHF
.	TRBV27	TRBJ2-7	TRBD2	TGTGCCAGCAGTTTAGCGGGAGGCGAGCAGTACTTC	CASSLAGGEQYF
few	TRBV5-1	TRBJ2-1	TRBD1	TGCGCCAGCAGCCCGCGGACAGGCCCCAATGAGCAGTTCTTC	CASSPRTGPNEQFF
.	TRBV4-1	TRBJ2-2	.	TGCGCCAGCAGCCAGAGTGGGGGCTACACCGGGGAGCTGTTTTTT	CASSQSGGYTGELFF
.	TRBV7-2	TRBJ1-3	.	TGTGCCAGCAGGGAGGGGACTGTCTCTGGAAACACCATATATTTT	CASREGTVSGNTIYF
.	TRBV7-2	TRBJ1-1	.	TGTGCCAGCAGCTTTTCTTCAGGGTCCACTGAAGCTTTCTTT	CASSFSSGSTEAFF
.	TRBV15	TRBJ1-2	.	TGTGCCACCAGCAGACTGACGGAGTACGGCTTC	CATSRLTEYGF
.	TRBV30	TRBJ1-2	.	TGTGCCTGGAGTGTACGCAGGGTACACTATGGCTACACCTTC	CAWSVRRVHYGYTF
.	TRBV25-1	TRBJ1-4	TRBD1	TGTGCCAGCAGCCAACCCCGGACAGGCGGTGAAAAACTGTTTTTT	CASSQPRTGGEKLFF
.	TRBV4-3	TRBJ2-3	.	TGCGCCAGCAGCCAAGATAGTTCTAGCTGGGGTAGGGATACGCAGTATTTT	CASSQDSSSWGRDTQYF
.	TRBV6-1	TRBJ1-3	.	TGTGCCAGCAGTGACGTGGGGGCACGGGCCTATTTT	CASSDVGARAYF
.	TRBV7-8	TRBJ1-2	.	TGTGCCAGCAGCTTAGGCCCAGGTCCCTATGGCTACACCTTC	CASSLGPGPYGYTF
.	TRBV4-3	TRBJ1-1	.	TGCGCCAGCAGCCAAGATAAAAGGGGATTAGCGAACACTGAAGCTTTCTTT	CASSQDKRGLANTEAFF
once	TRBV10-3	TRBJ1-2	TRBD1	TGTGCCATCAGTGCAAAGGGGGCGGTTAGCTATGGCTACACCTTC	CAISAKGAVSYGYTF
.	TRBV6-1	TRBJ2-5	TRBD2	TGTGCCAGCAGTGAATTACGCGGGGGGATAAATGATCGAGAGACCCAGTACTTC	CASSELRGGINDRETQYF
.	TRBV29-1	TRBJ2-7	TRBD2	TGCAGCGCCGTACTAGCGGGGTCCTACGAGCAGTACTTC	CSAVLAGSYEQYF
.	TRBV30	TRBJ1-1	TRBD1	TGTGCCTGGAGTAAAGGACAGGGGGTAAGAACTGAAGCTTTCTTT	CAWSKGQGVRTEAFF
.	TRBV28	TRBJ1-5	.	TGTGCCAGCAGGGGTCAGGACAGCACGAATCAGCCCCAGCATTTT	CASRGQDSTNQPQHF
.	TRBV30	TRBJ1-3	TRBD1	TGTGCCTGGAGTGTACGGTTTGGGACAGGGGTCTCTGGAAACACCATATATTTT	CAWSVRFGTGVSGNTIYF
.	TRBV7-8	TRBJ1-3	TRBD1	TGTGCCAGCAGCACCACGGCCGGGACAGGCGCGGGAAACACCATATATTTT	CASSTTAGTGAGNTIYF
once	TRBV19	TRBJ1-1	.	TGTGCCAGTAGTCCACTCTACACAGGGAGGGCTGAAGCTTTCTTT	CASSPLYTGRAEAFF
.	TRBV27	TRBJ2-7	.	TGTGCCAGCAGTTTCTTACAGGGTCGCCACGAGCAGTACTTC	CASSFLQGRHEQYF
.	TRBV7-2	TRBJ1-2	.	TGTGCCAGCAGCTTAGTCAGGGCGGGCTACACCTTC	CASSLVRAGYTF
.	TRBV28	TRBJ2-2	.	TGTGCCAGCAGCGGGACTAACACCGGGGAGCTGTTTTTT	CASSGTNTGELFF